The subject of this entry is one TCR beta chain. TCRdb keeps only in-frame clones here, not all; method: immunoSEQ multiplex PCR. The profile covers about 480,000 clones, with approximately 90% appearing a single time and approximately 4.5% taken by the ten largest. This sample is drawn from a study of blood T cell repertoires in COVID-19. This CDR3 is built from 12 residues. V was clipped by 6 bases and J by 4 bases, with 9 bases between them. Sequencing was performed on peripheral blood. The receptor was isolated from a young woman with acute or convalescent COVID-19. The J gene is TRBJ2-5, the V gene TRBV12-3 or TRBV12-4, with D possibly matching TRBD1 (6 bases). The CDR3 nucleotides read TGTGCCAGCAGCGAGGACAGAGAGACCCAGTACTTC. This sequence encodes CASSEDRETQYF.